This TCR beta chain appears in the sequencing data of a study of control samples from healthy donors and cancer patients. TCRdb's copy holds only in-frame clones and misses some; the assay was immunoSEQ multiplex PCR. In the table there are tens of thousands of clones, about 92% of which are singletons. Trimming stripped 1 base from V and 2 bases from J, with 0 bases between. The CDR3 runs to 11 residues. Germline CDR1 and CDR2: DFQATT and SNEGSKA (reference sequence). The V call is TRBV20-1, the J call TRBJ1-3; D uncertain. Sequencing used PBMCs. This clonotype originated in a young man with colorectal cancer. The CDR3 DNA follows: TGCAGTGCTAGAGCTGGAAACACCATATATTTT. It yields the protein CSARAGNTIYF.